The 12 T cell receptor beta chains reported below all come from one sample, sequenced in a study of beta chain features in type 1 diabetes. Whole-study findings and limits: Shortening that was moderate but significant affected the TCRB CDR3s of Type 1 diabetes patients in all four CD4+ subsets.

These receptors' targets are unknown. The whole isolated RNA underwent reverse transcription, so sequencing captured expressed TCRB transcripts. Here immunoSEQ multiplex PCR was the method, and the copy in TCRdb shows in-frame clones only, minus some. The sample records 240,000 or so clones, roughly 14% being singletons. Sample: naive CD4+ T cells from blood. Source of these receptors: a young man with type 1 diabetes.

This rearrangement joins TRBV5-6 to TRBJ1-1; 9 positions match TRBD1. J lost 1 base, V lost 4 bases, and 5 bases had no gene match. CDR1 SGHDT and CDR2 YYEEEE come from the germline V gene. This CDR3 region has 15 residues. The CDR3 protein is CASSPGTGRNTEAFF. In nucleotides, the CDR3 is TGTGCCAGCAGCCCCGGGACAGGGAGGAACACTGAAGCTTTCTTT.

This clone was seen more than once but under ten times. The chain couples TRBV4-1 to TRBJ2-6; 12 bases match TRBD1. The CDR3 length is 18 residues. CDR1 is MGHRA, CDR2 YSYEKL, per germline. Trimming cost V 4 bases and J 2 bases; bases outside gene matches: 6. The CDR3 protein is CASSPGGQGATGANVLTF. CDR3 in DNA: TGCGCCAGCAGCCCGGGGGGACAGGGGGCGACTGGGGCCAACGTCCTGACTTTC.

This clone occurred a few times. The gene calls are TRBV5-6 and TRBJ2-3; TRBD2 aligns across 8 bases. Per germline, CDR1 SGHDT and CDR2 YYEEEE. J lost 0 bases, V lost 3 bases, and 3 bases had no gene match. The CDR3 length is 15 residues. Written as DNA, the CDR3 is TGTGCCAGCAGCTCCACGGGGGGGAGCACAGATACGCAGTATTTT. Translating gives CASSSTGGSTDTQYF.

This chain links TRBV25-1 with TRBJ2-3; TRBD2 matches at 9 bases. Germline CDR1 is MGHDK and CDR2 is SYGVNS. The length of the CDR3 is 15 residues. V trimming: 1 base; J trimming: 3 bases; junction bases outside the gene matches: 2. CDR3 protein: CASSELAGGTDTQYF. In DNA form, the CDR3 reads TGTGCCAGCAGTGAATTGGCGGGAGGGACAGATACGCAGTATTTT.

This clone was seen a handful of times. The rearrangement uses TRBV18 and TRBJ2-3; maybe TRBD2 (5 bases). The CDR3 sequence is 14 residues long. V gave up 1 base and J gave up 2 bases, with 7 bases separating them. Germline V gene sequence: CDR1 KGHSH, CDR2 LQKENI. The CDR3 DNA reads as TGTGCCAGCTCACCACAGGACTTCACAGATACGCAGTATTTT. As protein: CASSPQDFTDTQYF.

The chain couples TRBV7-9 to TRBJ1-1, with TRBD1 matching over 8 bases. In germline, CDR1 is SEHNR, CDR2 FQNEAQ (reference sequence). The CDR3 consists of 15 residues. Trimming cost V 4 bases and J 2 bases; bases outside gene matches: 6. This chain's CDR3 is CASSSYDRGNTEAFF. The CDR3 nucleotides read TGTGCCAGCAGCTCATACGACAGGGGAAACACTGAAGCTTTCTTT.

This clone appeared a few times. V and J are TRBV6-1 and TRBJ2-1; 9 nucleotides line up with TRBD2. CDR1 and CDR2 (germline): MNHNS, SASEGT. The J segment lost 8 bases and the V segment lost 3 bases, leaving 11 bases of the junction unmatched. There are 16 residues in the CDR3. The CDR3 spells CASSDGAGGVSDEQFF. In DNA form, the CDR3 reads TGTGCCAGCAGTGACGGAGCGGGAGGAGTGTCTGATGAGCAGTTCTTC.

The V and J genes are TRBV29-1 and TRBJ2-6; maybe TRBD1 (6 bases). Germline V gene sequence: CDR1 SQVTM, CDR2 ANQGSEA. The CDR3 has 12 amino acids. The ends were cut back, 7 bases at V and 2 bases at J, with 6 bases in the middle. This CDR3 is CSAGAGANVLTF. The CDR3 region has the DNA TGCAGCGCAGGGGCTGGGGCCAACGTCCTGACTTTC.

This chain connects TRBV5-4 to TRBJ1-4; TRBD1 is a possible D gene (5 bases). Looked up from germline, CDR1 is SGHNT and CDR2 is YYREEE (reference sequence). V was trimmed by 1 base and J by 8 bases, leaving 12 bases between them. This CDR3 comprises 14 residues. The CDR3 reads CASSLTGGDEKLFF. The CDR3 coding sequence is TGTGCCAGCAGCTTGACAGGCGGAGACGAAAAACTGTTTTTT.

This chain uses TRBV19 with TRBJ2-7; possibly TRBD1 for D (6 bases). V lost 7 bases and J 2 bases, leaving 15 bases between the germline ends. CDR1 is LNHDA and CDR2 is SQIVND in the germline V gene (reference sequence). This CDR3 comprises 14 residues. CDR3 region: CASTATGTPYEQYF. The DNA for the CDR3 is TGTGCCAGTACCGCCACCGGGACACCCTACGAGCAGTACTTC.

This rearrangement joins TRBV25-1 to TRBJ1-6; a weak D match, TRBD1 (5 bases). This CDR3 region has 15 residues. The V and J ends lost 1 base and 7 bases respectively, with 11 bases between them. CDR1 MGHDK and CDR2 SYGVNS come from the germline V gene. The CDR3 DNA reads as TGTGCCAGCAGTGAATCGGGGGTAGGGAATTCACCCCTCCACTTT. Residues: CASSESGVGNSPLHF.

The rearrangement links TRBV7-2 to TRBJ2-7, with 8 bases fitting TRBD2. CDR3 length equals 16 residues. Germline V gene sequence: CDR1 SGHTA, CDR2 FQGNSA. The V and J ends lost 3 bases and 8 bases, in that order; junction bases with no gene match: 15. CDR3 sequence: CASSFVGGGSPAKQYF. CDR3 in DNA: TGTGCCAGCAGCTTTGTTGGCGGGGGGAGCCCCGCCAAGCAGTACTTC. The whole variable domain, filled in from reference TRBV7-2 and TRBJ2-7, reads GAGVSQSPSNKVTEKGKDVELRCDPISGHTALYWYRQSLGQGLEFLIYFQGNSAPDKSGLPSDRFSAERTGGSVSTLTIQRTQQEDSAVYLCASSFVGGGSPAKQYFGPGTRLTVT.